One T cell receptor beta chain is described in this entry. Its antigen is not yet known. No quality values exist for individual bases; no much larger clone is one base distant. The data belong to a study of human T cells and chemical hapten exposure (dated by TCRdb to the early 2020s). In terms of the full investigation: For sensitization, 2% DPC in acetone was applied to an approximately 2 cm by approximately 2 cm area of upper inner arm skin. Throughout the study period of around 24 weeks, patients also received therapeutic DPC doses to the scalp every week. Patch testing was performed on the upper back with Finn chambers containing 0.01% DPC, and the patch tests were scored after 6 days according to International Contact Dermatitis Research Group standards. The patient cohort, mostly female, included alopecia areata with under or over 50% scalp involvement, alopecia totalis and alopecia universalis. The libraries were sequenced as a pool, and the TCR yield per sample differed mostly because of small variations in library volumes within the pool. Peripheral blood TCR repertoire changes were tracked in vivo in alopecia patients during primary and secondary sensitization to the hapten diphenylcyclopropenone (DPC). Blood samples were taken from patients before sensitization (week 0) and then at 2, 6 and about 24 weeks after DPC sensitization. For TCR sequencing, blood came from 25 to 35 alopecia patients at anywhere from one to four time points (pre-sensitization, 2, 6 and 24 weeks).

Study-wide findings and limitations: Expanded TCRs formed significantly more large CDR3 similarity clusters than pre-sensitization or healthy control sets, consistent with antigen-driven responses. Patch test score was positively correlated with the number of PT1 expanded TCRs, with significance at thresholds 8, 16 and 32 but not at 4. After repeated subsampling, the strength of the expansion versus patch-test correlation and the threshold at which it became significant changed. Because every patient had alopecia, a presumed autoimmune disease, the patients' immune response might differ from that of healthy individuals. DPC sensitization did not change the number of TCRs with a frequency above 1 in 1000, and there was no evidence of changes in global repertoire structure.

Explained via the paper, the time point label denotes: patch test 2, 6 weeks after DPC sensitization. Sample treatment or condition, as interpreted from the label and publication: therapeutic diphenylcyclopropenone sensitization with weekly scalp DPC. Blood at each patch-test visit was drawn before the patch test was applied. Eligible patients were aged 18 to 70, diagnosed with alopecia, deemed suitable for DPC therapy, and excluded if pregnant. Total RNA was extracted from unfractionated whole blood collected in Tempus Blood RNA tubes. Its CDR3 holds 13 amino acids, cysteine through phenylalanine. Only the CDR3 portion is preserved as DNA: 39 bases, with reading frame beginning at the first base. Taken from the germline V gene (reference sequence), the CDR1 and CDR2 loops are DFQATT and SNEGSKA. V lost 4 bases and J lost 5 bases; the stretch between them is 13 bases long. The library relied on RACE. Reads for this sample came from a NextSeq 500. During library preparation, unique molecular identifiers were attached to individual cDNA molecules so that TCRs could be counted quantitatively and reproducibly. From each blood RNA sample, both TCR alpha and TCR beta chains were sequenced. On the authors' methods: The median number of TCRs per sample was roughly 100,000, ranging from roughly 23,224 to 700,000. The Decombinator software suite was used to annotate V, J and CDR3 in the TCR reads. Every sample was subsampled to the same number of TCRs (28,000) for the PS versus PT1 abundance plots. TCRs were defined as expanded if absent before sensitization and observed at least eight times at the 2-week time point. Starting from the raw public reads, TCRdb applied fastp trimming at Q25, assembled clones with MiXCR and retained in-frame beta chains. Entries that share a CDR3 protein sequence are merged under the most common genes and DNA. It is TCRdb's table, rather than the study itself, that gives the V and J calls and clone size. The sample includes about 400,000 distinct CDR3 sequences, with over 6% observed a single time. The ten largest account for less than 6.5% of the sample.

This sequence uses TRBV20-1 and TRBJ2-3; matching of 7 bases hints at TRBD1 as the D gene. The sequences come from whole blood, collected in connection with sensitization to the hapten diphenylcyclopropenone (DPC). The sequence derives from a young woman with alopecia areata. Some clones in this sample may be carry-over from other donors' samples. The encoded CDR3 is CSAIRQGGDTQYF. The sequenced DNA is TGCAGTGCTATCCGGCAGGGGGGAGATACGCAGTATTTT.